What follows are 17 T cell receptor beta chains derived from one specimen sequenced in a study of T cells in Graves' hyperthyroidism and ophthalmopathy. Authors of the study amplified TCR beta CDR3 regions from RNA transcripts. Initially, a first-round RT-PCR of the TCR CDR3 employed the HTBI primer set. TCRdb re-called the multiplex PCR reads through MiXCR, storing one row per CDR3 protein. Of more than 650,000 distinct CDR3 sequences listed, 11% to 15% are singletons. Specimen: blood. The receptors were gathered from a woman aged 18-29 years with Graves' hyperthyroidism.

This clonotype was seen more than once but under ten times. The rearrangement joins TRBV9 to TRBJ2-1; 11 bases line up with TRBD1. This CDR3 spans 15 amino acids. Germline V lookup: CDR1 SGDLS, CDR2 YYNGEE. The V and J ends lost 5 bases and 8 bases, in that order; junction bases with no gene match: 9. CDR3 bases: TGTGCCAGCAGTTTTCTCCCGGGACAGGGGGATGAGCAGTTCTTC. Encoded protein: CASSFLPGQGDEQFF.

This clonotype was seen ten or more times. The chain uses TRBV6-5 and TRBJ1-2; D not resolved. The CDR3 runs to 15 residues. Germline CDR1 and CDR2: MNHEY and SVGAGI. Deletions cut 0 bases from V and 4 bases from J, with 12 bases between. This CDR3 is CASSYSTGRRYGYTF. The CDR3 bases are TGTGCCAGCAGTTACTCGACGGGCAGACGCTATGGCTACACCTTC.

This clonotype occurred many times. This rearrangement joins TRBV20-1 to TRBJ2-1; maybe TRBD2 (6 bases). The CDR3 runs 16 residues. V was pared by 5 bases and J by 2 bases, with 19 bases between. Looked up from germline, CDR1 is DFQATT and CDR2 is SNEGSKA (reference sequence). The CDR3 loop is CSAQPGVDLAYNEQFF. CDR3 sequence (DNA): TGCAGTGCTCAGCCGGGAGTCGATTTAGCCTACAATGAGCAGTTCTTC.

The rearrangement links TRBV5-1 to TRBJ2-7; D may match TRBD1 or TRBD2 (5 bases each). The CDR3 is 14 residues long. V dropped 0 bases and J dropped 5 bases, with 12 bases sitting between them. The V gene's germline CDR1 is SGHRS and CDR2 YFSETQ. CDR3 DNA: TGCGCCAGCAGCTTGGGGGACCTTAGTCACGAGCAGTACTTC. Amino acids: CASSLGDLSHEQYF.

This clonotype was counted ten times or more. The V gene is TRBV7-2, the J gene TRBJ2-1, with 10 bases lining up with TRBD2. Germline CDR1 and CDR2: SGHTA and FQGNSA. CDR3 size: 18 residues. The V segment lost 0 bases and the J segment 5 bases; nucleotides outside the gene matches: 10. The CDR3 protein is CASSLALGTSGDDNEQFF. The DNA for the CDR3 is TGTGCCAGCAGCTTAGCGCTCGGCACTAGCGGGGACGACAATGAGCAGTTCTTC.

This chain connects TRBV7-9 to TRBJ2-3, with unresolved D. V was pared by 4 bases and J by 3 bases, with 11 bases between. This CDR3 has 14 residues. Looked up from germline, CDR1 is SEHNR and CDR2 is FQNEAQ (reference sequence). CDR3: CASSSPKGTDTQYF. The CDR3 DNA sequence: TGTGCCAGCAGCTCCCCCAAGGGTACAGATACGCAGTATTTT. Combining the CDR3 with reference TRBV7-9 and TRBJ2-3 gives the whole variable domain DTGVSQNPRHKITKRGQNVTFRCDPISEHNRLYWYRQTLGQGPEFLTYFQNEAQLEKSRLLSDRFSAERPKGSFSTLEIQRTEQGDSAMYLCASSSPKGTDTQYFGPGTRLTVL.

V gene TRBV11-2 combines with J gene TRBJ2-7, with D unclear. From germline, CDR1 is SGHAT and CDR2 FQNNGV. The length of the CDR3 is 14 residues. Trimming stripped 6 bases from V and 2 bases from J, with 14 bases between. The CDR3 sequence: CASRSNSTPYEQYF. CDR3 coding DNA: TGTGCCAGCAGATCTAACTCGACACCCTACGAGCAGTACTTC.

The rearrangement links TRBV4-3 to TRBJ1-4; a possible D gene is TRBD1 (6 bases). The V gene lost 0 bases and the J gene lost 4 bases, with 9 bases spanning the gap. The CDR3 is 15 amino acids. The germline V gene encodes CDR1 LGHNA and CDR2 YSLEER. CDR3 coding DNA: TGCGCCAGCAGCCAAGATGGGGGCTTTAATGAAAAACTGTTTTTT. This translates into CASSQDGGFNEKLFF.

The table lists this clonotype with many counts. The chain carries TRBV13 and TRBJ2-1; no clear D gene. The germline V gene encodes CDR1 PRHDT and CDR2 FYEKMQ (reference sequence). V gave up 4 bases and J gave up 0 bases, with 13 bases separating them. CDR3 length: 16 residues. The CDR3 region is CASSSLVQVSYNEQFF. The CDR3 nucleotides are TGTGCCAGCAGCTCTCTAGTGCAGGTCTCCTACAATGAGCAGTTCTTC.

This clonotype was observed many times. This sequence joins TRBV18 and TRBJ2-3; TRBD2 matches 11 bases. Germline values: CDR1 KGHSH, CDR2 LQKENI. V shed 2 bases and J 5 bases; nucleotides not matched to a gene: 3. The CDR3 is made up of 15 amino acids. The CDR3 DNA reads as TGTGCCAGCTCACCAAACCTAGCGGGAGGAGATACGCAGTATTTT. Translation gives CASSPNLAGGDTQYF.

This clonotype appeared a few times. The genes are TRBV11-3 and TRBJ2-1; TRBD2 agrees at 16 bases. Germline CDR1 reads SGHNT; CDR2 reads YENEEA. V dropped 5 bases and J dropped 7; count of bases not matched to a gene: 20. The CDR3 is made up of 21 amino acids. Here the CDR3 DNA reads TGTGCCAGCAGCCTCTTAATCGGGGCGGGACTAGCGGGAGGGCCGACGAATGAGCAGTTCTTC. This codes for CASSLLIGAGLAGGPTNEQFF.

This clonotype appeared many times. The V and J genes are TRBV29-1 and TRBJ2-5; D gene ambiguous. The CDR3 has 14 amino acids. Germline assignment: CDR1 SQVTM and CDR2 ANQGSEA. The germline V and J ends were trimmed by 8 bases and 5 bases, with 21 bases remaining between them. The CDR3 loop reads CSYYVGSMRETQYF. The CDR3 DNA is TGCAGCTATTACGTGGGAAGTATGAGGGAGACCCAGTACTTC.

This clonotype occurred many times. One junction end disagrees with the germline gene, perhaps due to a read error. The chain has TRBV27 and TRBJ2-7; 12 nucleotides align to TRBD1. The germline gives CDR1 MNHEY, CDR2 SMNVEV (reference sequence). The CDR3 covers 14 residues. The CDR3: CASSDPGTGGEKYF. In DNA form, the CDR3 reads TGTGCCAGCAGCGATCCCGGGACAGGGGGCGAGAAGTACTTC.

This clonotype was counted a few times. This rearrangement joins TRBV9 to TRBJ2-4; perhaps TRBD2 as D (6 bases). CDR1 is SGDLS, CDR2 YYNGEE, per germline. V was clipped by 0 bases and J by 9 bases, with 13 bases between them. There are 14 residues in the CDR3. The CDR3 is CASSVASTGGIQYF. CDR3 nucleotide sequence: TGTGCCAGCAGCGTAGCCTCTACCGGGGGCATTCAGTACTTC.

This clonotype was observed many times. This chain joins TRBV12-3 or TRBV12-4 and TRBJ2-6, with 7 bases lining up with TRBD1. V lost 6 bases and J lost 2; bases outside the gene matches: 4. This CDR3 comprises 15 residues. CDR3 protein: CASSPRGPGANVLTF. In nucleotides, the CDR3 is TGTGCCAGCAGCCCTAGGGGGCCTGGGGCCAACGTCCTGACTTTC.

In this sample, this clonotype turned up a few times. The CDR3 DNA reads TGTGCCAGCAGGCCCACGGGTTGGGGCAATGAGCAGTTCTTC. This sequence encodes CASRPTGWGNEQFF. The chain employs TRBV27 and TRBJ2-1; D unclear. CDR1 is MNHEY, CDR2 SMNVEV, per germline (reference sequence). V was clipped by 6 bases and J by 6 bases, with 15 bases between them. This CDR3 region has 14 residues.

This clonotype turned up a few times. Given the absence of the conserved phenylalanine or tryptophan at the CDR3 end, a read error is likely. V is TRBV15 and J is TRBJ2-7; D gene unclear. CDR3 length: 14 amino acids. The ends were cut back, 0 bases at V and 0 bases at J, with 6 bases in the middle. CDR1 and CDR2 from the germline V gene are LNHNV and YYDKDF (reference sequence). The CDR3 loop is CATSREGYSYEQYL. The CDR3 coding sequence is TGTGCCACCAGCAGAGAGGGGTACTCCTACGAGCAGTACCTC.